This T cell receptor beta chain emerged from a study of blood T cell repertoires in COVID-19. Study overall: Whether acute or convalescent, the COVID-19 samples came from the United States, Italy and Spain. Sources were T cells, B-cell-depleted T cells, or PBMCs; the material itself was cDNA or gDNA.

Cohort allocation depended upon clinical history that participants reported. Recovered status in Cohort 3 required two negative PCRs, clearance, or symptom resolution. This clone was recorded only once. Libraries were prepared by immunoSEQ multiplex PCR; TCRdb keeps only in-frame clonotypes and omits some of them. The table shows some 160,000 clones, with 75% to 85% occurring only once. With V trimmed by 5 bases and J by 5 bases, 4 bases remained unmatched. Germline CDR1 is MNHEY and CDR2 is SMNVEV (reference sequence). The CDR3 is made up of 13 amino acids. This chain joins TRBV27 and TRBJ1-1, with TRBD1 identical over 8 bases. The TCR originated in a woman aged 60 to 75 who had recovered from COVID-19. The sample comprised PBMCs or T cells enriched from blood (not recorded which). CDR3 coding DNA: TGTGCCAGCAGTCGGACAGGGAGGACTGAAGCTTTCTTT. Translating gives CASSRTGRTEAFF.